The entry below describes one TCR beta chain. Its specificity is unknown. 60 Vbeta and 13 Jbeta primers were used in PCR. Only in-frame clones appear in the TCRdb table, and some are missing; sequencing was by immunoSEQ multiplex PCR. The data show 100,000 or so clones, more than 80% seen once. The sample is drawn from a study of cytomegalovirus exposure and HLA in healthy donors. Study-level results: Productive rates of about 90% or about 30% were seen for most TCR beta V segments in an earlier analysis.

Germline CDR1 reads SGHNT; CDR2 reads YYREEE (reference sequence). Trimming took 4 bases from V and 4 from J, leaving 11 bases between them. The CDR3 runs to 13 residues. The sequenced sample consisted of PBMCs. The chain couples TRBV5-4 to TRBJ2-5; D may be TRBD2 (6 bases). The clonotype comes from a man younger than 35 in good health and CMV-seronegative. CDR3 amino acids: CASSRRGTETQYF. For the CDR3, the DNA is TGTGCCAGCAGCCGGCGGGGCACAGAGACCCAGTACTTC.